This TCR beta chain originates from a study of cytomegalovirus exposure and HLA in healthy donors. The study, taken as a whole, reports: Because they were indistinguishable, some V segments, including TRBV6-2 and TRBV6-3, were excluded. The CMV antigen specificity of a few CMV-associated chains was confirmed through in vitro analysis. Most TCR beta V segments were productive about 90% or about 30% of the time in an earlier analysis.

Per the germline V gene, CDR1 is MNHEY and CDR2 is SMNVEV (reference sequence). Trimming removed 0 bases at V and 5 bases at J, with 16 bases between. This CDR3 has 17 amino acids. About this clone itself: What it binds is not known.

Use of 60 Vbeta and 13 Jbeta primers characterized the PCR. Libraries were prepared by immunoSEQ multiplex PCR; TCRdb keeps only in-frame clonotypes and omits some of them. The repertoire holds under 200,000 clones, with over 65% as singletons. The chain couples TRBV27 to TRBJ2-2; a possible D gene is TRBD2 (6 bases). Input material: PBMCs. This TCR came from a man aged 55 to 70 in good health and CMV-seronegative. The CDR3 DNA sequence: TGTGCCAGCAGTTTATCATCGGGGGTTGGGGCTACCGGGGAGCTGTTTTTT. Translation: CASSLSSGVGATGELFF.